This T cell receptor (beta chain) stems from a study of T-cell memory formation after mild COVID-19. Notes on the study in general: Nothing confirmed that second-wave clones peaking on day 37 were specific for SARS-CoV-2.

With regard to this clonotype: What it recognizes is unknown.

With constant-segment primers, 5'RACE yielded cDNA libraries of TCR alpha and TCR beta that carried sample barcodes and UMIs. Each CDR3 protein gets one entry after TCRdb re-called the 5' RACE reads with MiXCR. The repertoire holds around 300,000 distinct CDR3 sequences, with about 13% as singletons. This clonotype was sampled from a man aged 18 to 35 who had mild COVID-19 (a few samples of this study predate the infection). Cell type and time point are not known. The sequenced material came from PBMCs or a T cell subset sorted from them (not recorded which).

CDR3 coding DNA: TGTGCCAGCAGCTTAAGGCCAGGGGTTAATGGAAACACCATATATTTT. This translates into CASSLRPGVNGNTIYF. The V and J genes are TRBV7-9 and TRBJ1-3, with D possibly TRBD1 on 6 matching bases. With 2 bases removed from V and 3 bases from J, the gap between germline ends came to 14 bases. This CDR3 is 16 amino acids long. Germline CDR1 reads SEHNR; CDR2 reads FQNEAQ (reference sequence). Supplemented by reference TRBV7-9 and TRBJ1-3, the full variable domain reads DTGVSQNPRHKITKRGQNVTFRCDPISEHNRLYWYRQTLGQGPEFLTYFQNEAQLEKSRLLSDRFSAERPKGSFSTLEIQRTEQGDSAMYLCASSLRPGVNGNTIYFGEGSWLTVV.